This entry lists 21 T cell receptor beta chains sequenced from one sample in a study of blood T cell repertoires in COVID-19. TCRdb keeps only in-frame clones here, not all; method: immunoSEQ multiplex PCR. Altogether 400,000 to 450,000 clones are present, about 87% being singletons, with the ten largest covering roughly 12%. Sequencing was performed on peripheral blood. These receptors were taken from a woman aged 50 to 60 with COVID-19, enrolled during active disease.

Worth noting for this clone: The same CDR3 also results from other DNA sequences found in this sample. The chain has TRBV4-1 and TRBJ1-1; possible D gene TRBD1, 5 bases. From germline, CDR1 is MGHRA and CDR2 YSYEKL. The V end lost 1 base, the J end lost 1 base, and 7 bases lay between the germline ends. The CDR3 covers 14 residues. CDR3 sequence (DNA): TGCGCCAGCAGCCAAGGGAGGGGGAACACTGAAGCTTTCTTT. Translation: CASSQGRGNTEAFF.

This chain uses TRBV5-4 with TRBJ1-2, with 9 bases that match TRBD1. Germline V CDR1 and CDR2: SGHNT, YYREEE (reference sequence). The V gene end was trimmed by 4 bases and the J gene end by 4 bases; junction bases not matched to a gene: 8. This CDR3 is 15 amino acids long. The CDR3 DNA is TGTGCCAGCAGCCGGGACAGGGAAATCGGCTATGGCTACACCTTC. Encoded protein: CASSRDREIGYGYTF. Drawing the rest from reference TRBV5-4 and TRBJ1-2, the complete variable domain is ETGVTQSPTHLIKTRGQQVTLRCSSQSGHNTVSWYQQALGQGPQFIFQYYREEENGRGNFPPRFSGLQFPNYSSELNVNALELDDSALYLCASSRDREIGYGYTFGSGTRLTVV.

The J gene is TRBJ1-6, the V gene TRBV2, with 9 bases aligning to TRBD1. J lost 10 bases, V lost 6 bases, and 7 bases had no gene match. The germline V gene has CDR1 SNHLY and CDR2 FYNNEI. The CDR3 extends over 14 amino acids. CDR3: CASRPYRGQSPLHF. CDR3 bases: TGTGCCAGCAGACCATACAGGGGGCAGTCACCCCTCCACTTT.

CDR3 nucleotide sequence: TGTGCCAGCAGCTTAAGCAGGGGCGCAGGGGGCTACACCTTC. It yields the protein CASSLSRGAGGYTF. This rearrangement joins TRBV7-2 to TRBJ1-2, with a tentative D call TRBD1 (6 bases). The CDR3 is 14 amino acids. CDR1 and CDR2 from the germline V gene are SGHTA and FQGNSA. Trimming left V 2 bases short and J 8 bases short, with 15 bases between.

Note on this clone: A read error may account for a junction end that differs from germline. The same CDR3 arises from other DNA sequences in this sample as well. CDR3 sequence: CASSLGRGGYTF. CDR3 coding DNA: TGTGCCAGCAGTTTAGGCCGAGGTGGCTACACCTTC. V is TRBV13 and J is TRBJ1-2; D gene ambiguous. Looked up from germline, CDR1 is PRHDT and CDR2 is FYEKMQ (reference sequence). The CDR3 has 12 residues.

This sequence joins TRBV3-1 (or the pseudogene TRBV3-2) and TRBJ1-2; D may be TRBD1 (5 bases). V lost 5 bases to trimming and J lost 4 bases, with 14 bases between them. This CDR3 contains 14 residues. Germline CDR1 reads LGHDT; CDR2 reads YNNKEL (reference sequence). CDR3 loop: CASSYKGLSYGYTF. CDR3 DNA: TGTGCCAGCAGCTATAAGGGACTCAGCTATGGCTACACCTTC.

V is TRBV6-6 and J is TRBJ1-2, with D maybe TRBD1 (6 bases). The V gene's germline CDR1 is MNHNY and CDR2 SVGAGI (reference sequence). This CDR3 is built from 13 residues. Trimming pared 5 bases from V and 4 bases from J, leaving 11 bases between. The CDR3 DNA follows: TGTGCCAGCAGTACTAGACAGGCCTATGGCTACACCTTC. This gives the protein CASSTRQAYGYTF.

The chain couples TRBV6-5 to TRBJ2-1; D call uncertain. This CDR3 region has 15 residues. The germline CDR1 and CDR2 sequences are MNHEY and SVGAGI. V lost 0 bases to trimming and J lost 1 base, with 7 bases between them. CDR3 sequence: CASSYSASSYNEQFF. The CDR3 DNA reads as TGTGCCAGCAGTTACTCCGCGTCATCCTACAATGAGCAGTTCTTC.

The chain links TRBV5-4 to TRBJ2-7, with 7 bases matching TRBD1. Trimming at V came to 6 bases and at J to 8 bases, leaving 17 bases not matched to a gene. Looked up from germline, CDR1 is SGHNT and CDR2 is YYREEE (reference sequence). There are 15 residues in the CDR3. DNA for the CDR3: TGTGCCAGCACCCGAAACAGAGGGCAGGGGGAGCAGCAGTACTTC. Protein: CASTRNRGQGEQQYF.

The chain is built from TRBV11-2 and TRBJ1-4; 7 nucleotides agree with TRBD1. Germline values: CDR1 SGHAT, CDR2 FQNNGV. The CDR3 runs 15 residues. J gave up 8 bases and V 5 bases, and 11 bases lay outside the gene matches. CDR3 sequence reads: CASSPETGVREKLFF. The CDR3 nucleotides read TGTGCCAGCAGCCCCGAAACAGGGGTTCGGGAAAAACTGTTTTTT.

This chain connects TRBV9 to TRBJ1-1; 7 nucleotides agree with TRBD1. From germline, CDR1 is SGDLS and CDR2 YYNGEE. The CDR3 loop spans 19 amino acids. V shed 4 bases, J shed 5 bases, and the junction held 23 bases outside the gene matches. CDR3 coding DNA: TGTGCCAGCAGCCTAACCAAGGACAGGAACACTAGATTGGAGACTGAAGCTTTCTTT. This translates into CASSLTKDRNTRLETEAFF. The variable domain in full, completed from reference TRBV9 and TRBJ1-1, reads DSGVTQTPKHLITATGQRVTLRCSPRSGDLSVYWYQQSLDQGLQFLIQYYNGEERAKGNILERFSAQQFPDLHSELNLSSLELGDSALYFCASSLTKDRNTRLETEAFFGQGTRLTVV.

This sequence joins TRBV3-1 (or the pseudogene TRBV3-2) and TRBJ1-1, with a possible D match to TRBD1 (6 bases). This CDR3 is built from 15 residues. Trimming removed 4 bases at V and 5 bases at J, with 17 bases between. Germline CDR1 LGHDT, CDR2 YNNKEL (reference sequence). CDR3: CASSPWGTRETEAFF. CDR3 DNA: TGTGCCAGCAGCCCTTGGGGGACAAGGGAGACTGAAGCTTTCTTT.

The chain is built from TRBV5-1 and TRBJ1-6; D is possibly TRBD1 (6 bases). The V and J ends lost 6 bases and 9 bases respectively, with 19 bases between them. The germline CDR1 and CDR2 sequences are SGHRS and YFSETQ. CDR3 size: 15 residues. The CDR3 is CASTLHGTSGSPLHF. CDR3 nucleotides: TGCGCCAGCACCCTCCACGGGACAAGTGGTTCACCCCTCCACTTT.

This clone has only one observation. This chain joins TRBV19 and TRBJ1-2; D is uncertain. The CDR3 is made up of 14 amino acids. The germline CDR1 and CDR2 sequences are LNHDA and SQIVND (reference sequence). Trimming stripped 3 bases from V and 2 bases from J, with 10 bases between. The CDR3 nucleotides are TGTGCCAGTAGTATGATGACACGAAACTATGGCTACACCTTC. This codes for CASSMMTRNYGYTF.

V and J are TRBV12-3 or TRBV12-4 and TRBJ2-7; TRBD1 agrees at 8 bases. V shed 6 bases, J shed 5 bases, and the junction held 6 bases outside the gene matches. The CDR3 extends over 13 amino acids. The CDR3 DNA follows: TGTGCCAGCAGGGAAGGACAGGGCGACGAGCAGTACTTC. This sequence encodes CASREGQGDEQYF.

This chain connects TRBV3-1 (or the pseudogene TRBV3-2) to TRBJ1-1, with D possibly being TRBD1 (5 bases). Trimming cost V 4 bases and J 5 bases, with 14 bases left between them. The CDR3 is 14 residues long. Germline lookup yields CDR1 LGHDT and CDR2 YNNKEL (reference sequence). CDR3 protein: CASSLSTGGTEAFF. The CDR3 nucleotides read TGTGCCAGCAGCCTAAGCACGGGGGGGACTGAAGCTTTCTTT.

The DNA for the CDR3 is TGTGCTAGTGACCGGATGGCGGGGGGCCTGACCGGGGAGCTGTTTTTT. Translation: CASDRMAGGLTGELFF. The chain links TRBV12-5 to TRBJ2-2; 8 bases line up with TRBD2. V lost 7 bases and J lost 5; bases outside the gene matches: 12. Germline CDR1 reads LGHNT; CDR2 reads FRNRAP. CDR3 length: 16 amino acids.

The chain recombines TRBV6-1 with TRBJ1-1; D is possibly TRBD1 (5 bases). The V end was cut by 3 bases, the J end by 0 bases, with 5 bases between. CDR3 length equals 13 residues. Germline assignment: CDR1 MNHNS and CDR2 SASEGT. This CDR3 is CASSETVNTEAFF. For the CDR3, the DNA is TGTGCCAGCAGTGAGACAGTGAACACTGAAGCTTTCTTT.

The rearrangement links TRBV11-1 to TRBJ2-2; tentatively, D is TRBD2 (5 bases). Trimming left V 3 bases short and J 4 bases short, with 15 bases between. CDR1 SGHAT and CDR2 FQDESV come from the germline V gene (reference sequence). There are 16 residues in the CDR3. The DNA of the CDR3 is TGTGCCAGCAGCTTTACGACGGTCGAGGGCACCGGGGAGCTGTTTTTT. Protein: CASSFTTVEGTGELFF.

This chain uses TRBV11-1 with TRBJ2-1, with 7 bases aligning to TRBD1. V was clipped by 6 bases and J by 6 bases; unmatched bases: 14. There are 16 residues in the CDR3. Germline V gene sequence: CDR1 SGHAT, CDR2 FQDESV (reference sequence). CDR3 nucleotides: TGTGCCAGCAGTCCAGTGGGGGACAGTGGGCCCAATGAGCAGTTCTTC. It encodes CASSPVGDSGPNEQFF.

This clone appeared once. This chain joins TRBV13 and TRBJ2-1, with D unclear. Trimming cost V 1 base and J 7 bases, with 17 bases left between them. CDR3 size: 16 residues. Per germline, CDR1 PRHDT and CDR2 FYEKMQ (reference sequence). The CDR3 is CASSLAPLHQTNEQFF. CDR3 DNA: TGTGCCAGCAGCTTAGCCCCTCTCCACCAAACTAATGAGCAGTTCTTC.